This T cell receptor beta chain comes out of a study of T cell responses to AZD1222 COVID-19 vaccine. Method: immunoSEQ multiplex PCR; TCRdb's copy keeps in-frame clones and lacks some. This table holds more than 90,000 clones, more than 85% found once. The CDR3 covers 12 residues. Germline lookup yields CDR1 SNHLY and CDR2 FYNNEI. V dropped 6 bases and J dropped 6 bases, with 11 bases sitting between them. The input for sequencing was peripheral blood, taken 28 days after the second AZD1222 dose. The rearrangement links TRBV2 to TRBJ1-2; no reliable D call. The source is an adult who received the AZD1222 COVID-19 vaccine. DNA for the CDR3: TGTGCCAGCAGCCTCGACGGTGATGGCTACACCTTC. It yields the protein CASSLDGDGYTF.